This T cell receptor beta chain was captured in a study of STAT3 mutations in large granular lymphocyte leukemia. Study information: Roughly half of the longitudinally sequenced T-LGLL patients carried detectable canonical activating STAT3 mutations. Notes on the study in general: In about 35% of the 18 patients, new TCR clonotypes emerged after therapy. Every T-cell large granular lymphocyte leukemia patient had at least one immunodominant TCR beta clonotype.

The assay was immunoSEQ multiplex PCR, and TCRdb's table has in-frame clones only and misses some. Of roughly 17,000 clones listed, 92% are singletons. Germline CDR1 and CDR2: MNHEY and SMNVEV (reference sequence). The length of the CDR3 is 13 residues. V lost 5 bases, J lost 10 bases, and 6 bases stayed unmatched. Notes on this clone: The target antigen is unknown.

Sample: peripheral blood mononuclear cells. The chain is built from TRBV27 and TRBJ2-1, with TRBD2 matching 9 bases. The receptor comes from a man aged 60-69 years with T-cell large granular lymphocyte leukemia. Some clones in this sample may be carry-over from other donors' samples. In DNA form, the CDR3 reads TGTGCCAGCAGTCTCCGCCTAGCGGGGGAGCAGTTCTTC. It encodes CASSLRLAGEQFF.